This TCR beta chain was identified during a study of T cell changes during pregnancy in multiple sclerosis. TCRdb's table, derived via immunoSEQ multiplex PCR, lists solely in-frame clones and lacks some. The table records 40,000 or so clones, 90% to 95% of them present only once. The CDR3 spans 11 residues. Germline-derived CDR1 and CDR2 are DFQATT and SNEGSKA (reference sequence). Trimming cost V 7 bases and J 4 bases, with 9 bases left between them. The sample in question was CD8+ T cells from peripheral blood mononuclear cells, obtained in the second trimester of pregnancy. This clonotype was obtained from a female donor with multiple sclerosis, enrolled in a pregnancy study. The chain carries TRBV20-1 and TRBJ2-3; D gene uncertain. The CDR3 is CSVQVADTQYF. CDR3 DNA sequence: TGCAGTGTCCAGGTGGCAGATACGCAGTATTTT.